This T cell receptor (beta chain) came from a study of T cells in Graves' hyperthyroidism and ophthalmopathy. Only a few counts were recorded for this clonotype. Amplified TCR beta CDR3 regions came from RNA transcripts. The TCR CDR3 first-round RT-PCR relied on the HTBI primer set. TCRdb reprocessed the multiplex PCR reads with MiXCR, giving one entry per CDR3 protein. This table has 270,000 or so distinct CDR3 sequences, 20% to 30% appearing once. V was cut by 0 bases and J by 5 bases, with 11 bases left in between. This CDR3 has 15 amino acids. Germline V gene data show CDR1 as MNHEY and CDR2 as SVGAGI.

This clonotype originated in a man between 40 and 49 years old with Graves' hyperthyroidism that later progressed to Graves' ophthalmopathy. Sequencing used blood. The chain uses TRBV6-5 and TRBJ1-3; D is ambiguous. This chain's CDR3 is CASSYSLTGRNTIYF. The CDR3 DNA is TGTGCCAGCAGTTACTCGCTAACCGGGAGAAACACCATATATTTT.